The 12 T cell receptor beta chains reported below all come from one sample, sequenced in a study of cytomegalovirus exposure and HLA in healthy donors (dated 2017 in TCRdb). The method behind the library was the immunoSEQ multiplex PCR assay. For the multiplex PCR, a mixture combining 60 forward primers for TCR Vbeta segments and 13 reverse primers for TCR Jbeta segments was used. Sourced from immuneACCESS, this table was stored by TCRdb with only in-frame sequences that have V and J called. A share of the clones is absent; for the studies checked, an unresolved V gene accounts for under half, and the remainder has no known explanation. The sample table lists 120,000 to 150,000 clones, about three quarters of them with a count of one. About 0.64% of the sample is in the top ten clones. Sequencing used PBMCs. The receptors stem from a male donor in good health and CMV-seronegative.

Points on this clone: The same CDR3 arises from other DNA sequences in this sample as well. This chain connects TRBV5-1 to TRBJ1-3, with a possible D match to TRBD1 (5 bases). Trimming removed 4 bases at V and 2 bases at J, with 10 bases between. CDR1 and CDR2 (germline): SGHRS, YFSETQ. This CDR3 comprises 14 residues. CDR3 amino acids: CASSPGGPGNTIYF. Written as DNA, the CDR3 is TGCGCCAGCAGCCCGGGGGGACCTGGAAACACCATATATTTT.

V gene TRBV11-2 combines with J gene TRBJ2-3; 7 nucleotides align to TRBD1. CDR1 and CDR2 from the germline V gene are SGHAT and FQNNGV. V gave up 6 bases and J gave up 5 bases; unmatched junction bases: 8. The CDR3 extends over 14 amino acids. Here the CDR3 DNA reads TGTGCCAGCAGGTCAACAGGGGCGGAAGATACGCAGTATTTT. Encoded protein: CASRSTGAEDTQYF.

This clone was counted a few times. This chain connects TRBV7-3 to TRBJ2-1, with 8 bases that match TRBD2. Trimming took 1 base from V and 9 from J; bases not matched to a gene: 8. The CDR3 spans 15 residues. Germline CDR1 reads SGHTA; CDR2 reads FQGTGA. CDR3 nucleotide sequence: TGTGCCAGCAGCTTAAGGGGACTAGTCGGTGGTGAGCAGTTCTTC. Translating it yields CASSLRGLVGGEQFF.

This chain uses TRBV7-3 with TRBJ1-2, with TRBD1 identical over 9 bases. Germline CDR1 is SGHTA and CDR2 is FQGTGA. Losses at the gene ends were 5 bases for V and 7 bases for J; bases not matched to a gene: 5. The CDR3 extends over 13 amino acids. The CDR3: CASSRDRDAGYTF. The CDR3 coding sequence is TGTGCCAGCAGCCGGGACAGGGACGCTGGCTACACCTTC.

The V and J genes are TRBV27 and TRBJ2-2, with 11 bases identical to TRBD2. Trimming cost V 9 bases and J 8 bases; bases outside gene matches: 8. The CDR3 has 14 residues. The V gene's germline CDR1 is MNHEY and CDR2 SMNVEV (reference sequence). CDR3 in amino acids: CASTSGSPQGELFF. Written as DNA, the CDR3 is TGTGCCAGTACTAGCGGGAGCCCCCAGGGGGAGCTGTTTTTT.

This clone showed up just a few times. The V gene is TRBV6-6, the J gene TRBJ2-3; maybe TRBD1 (6 bases). Germline V gives CDR1 MNHNY, CDR2 SVGAGI (reference sequence). Between the trimmed V and J ends, which lost 7 bases and 3 bases, there was a span of 17 bases. CDR3 length equals 15 residues. CDR3 residues: CASMGVQGRTDTQYF. The CDR3 nucleotides read TGTGCCAGCATGGGGGTCCAGGGGCGGACAGATACGCAGTATTTT.

V and J are TRBV6-6 and TRBJ2-3; possible D gene TRBD1, 6 bases. The V gene's germline CDR1 is MNHNY and CDR2 SVGAGI (reference sequence). The CDR3 is 15 residues long. Trimming took 2 bases from V and 4 from J, leaving 13 bases between them. This CDR3 is CASSYGTGRADTQYF. As DNA, the CDR3 is TGTGCCAGCAGTTACGGTACAGGGCGGGCAGATACGCAGTATTTT.

V and J are TRBV9 and TRBJ1-2; D is undetermined. In germline, CDR1 is SGDLS, CDR2 YYNGEE. The V gene lost 1 base and the J gene lost 0 bases, with 7 bases spanning the gap. The CDR3 has 14 amino acids. The CDR3 nucleotides are TGTGCCAGCAGCGTATCGGGAGCTAACTATGGCTACACCTTC. Encoded protein: CASSVSGANYGYTF. The variable domain in full, with the rest retrieved from reference TRBV9 and TRBJ1-2, is DSGVTQTPKHLITATGQRVTLRCSPRSGDLSVYWYQQSLDQGLQFLIQYYNGEERAKGNILERFSAQQFPDLHSELNLSSLELGDSALYFCASSVSGANYGYTFGSGTRLTVV.

This rearrangement joins TRBV4-1 to TRBJ2-5; maybe TRBD2 (5 bases). V was pared by 0 bases and J by 2 bases, with 10 bases between. The CDR3 loop spans 15 amino acids. Germline-derived CDR1 and CDR2 are MGHRA and YSYEKL. This CDR3 reads CASSQESGVQETQYF. CDR3 nucleotide sequence: TGCGCCAGCAGCCAAGAGAGCGGAGTACAAGAGACCCAGTACTTC.

This clone was observed once. The rearrangement links TRBV7-9 to TRBJ1-1; D not certain. Trimming removed 6 bases from V and 7 bases from J, with 9 bases in between. Germline loops: CDR1 SEHNR, CDR2 FQNEAQ (reference sequence). This CDR3 region has 11 residues. The CDR3 spells CASSPLYEAFF. CDR3 in DNA: TGTGCCAGCAGTCCCCTATATGAAGCTTTCTTT. Complete variable domain (other parts from reference TRBV7-9 and TRBJ1-1): DTGVSQNPRHKITKRGQNVTFRCDPISEHNRLYWYRQTLGQGPEFLTYFQNEAQLEKSRLLSDRFSAERPKGSFSTLEIQRTEQGDSAMYLCASSPLYEAFFGQGTRLTVV.

V usage is TRBV7-9 and J usage is TRBJ2-5; a possible D gene is TRBD1 (7 bases). This CDR3 comprises 13 residues. Trimming cost V 2 bases and J 9 bases, with 13 bases left between them. Germline lookup yields CDR1 SEHNR and CDR2 FQNEAQ (reference sequence). The CDR3 sequence: CASSLFDREAQYF. Here the CDR3 DNA reads TGTGCCAGCAGCTTATTCGACAGGGAGGCCCAGTACTTC.

This rearrangement joins TRBV6-5 to TRBJ2-2, with D possibly TRBD1 on 5 matching bases. V dropped 0 bases and J dropped 7 bases, with 15 bases sitting between them. This CDR3 has 16 amino acids. Per the germline V gene, CDR1 is MNHEY and CDR2 is SVGAGI. This CDR3 is CASSYSPPDNGGELFF. CDR3 nucleotide sequence: TGTGCCAGCAGTTACTCGCCCCCGGACAATGGCGGGGAGCTGTTTTTT.